These T cell receptor beta chains were read from a single sample in a study of type 1 regulatory T cells. TCRdb independently ran MiXCR on the reads; one entry per CDR3 protein. The top ten clones hold approximately 8% of a sample with roughly 40,000 distinct CDR3 sequences, 9% to 15% of them seen once. No antigen is known for these receptors. Sequencing was carried out using cultured non-Tr1 T cells, either the whole culture or a sorted T cell fraction (not recorded which). The receptor set was obtained from a human donor in good health. CDR3s include the opening cysteine and the closing phenylalanine or tryptophan. D genes are given only for firm matches. Some rows have no size entry. The others give once, few or many, or a class for an expanded clone.

d_call | clone_size | j_call | v_call | cdr3_nt | cdr3_aa
NA | NA | TRBJ2-3 | TRBV7-2 | TGTGCCAGCAGCTTAGCTGGTGGTGGGCCAGATACGCAGTATTTT | CASSLAGGGPDTQYF
NA | many | TRBJ1-2 | TRBV5-6 | TGTGCCAGCACCATCGAGGTCCTTCGATATGGCTACACCTTC | CASTIEVLRYGYTF
NA | few | TRBJ1-1 | TRBV7-2 | TGTGCCAGCAGCTTAGCTTGGGACACTGAAGCTTTCTTT | CASSLAWDTEAFF
NA | few | TRBJ1-6 | TRBV5-1 | TGCGCCAGCAGCTTGTCGTCGGGGGCGAGTTCACCCCTCCACTTT | CASSLSSGASSPLHF
NA | many | TRBJ2-1 | TRBV20-1 | TGCAGTGCTAGAGTTGACTCCTCCTACAATGAGCAGTTCTTC | CSARVDSSYNEQFF
TRBD1 | few | TRBJ1-2 | TRBV2 | TGTGCCAGCAGCCTACAGGGGGACTATGGCTACACCTTC | CASSLQGDYGYTF
TRBD2 | few | TRBJ2-1 | TRBV7-8 | TGTGCCAGCAGCTTAGCTAGCGGGGCTTACAATGAGCAGTTCTTC | CASSLASGAYNEQFF
NA | NA | TRBJ1-5 | TRBV18 | TGTGCCAGCTCACCGGTTGGAGATAGCAATCAGCCCCAGCATTTT | CASSPVGDSNQPQHF
NA | many | TRBJ1-3 | TRBV7-2 | TGTGCCAGCAGCTTAGCAGGGCTTAACTCTGGAAACACCATATATTTT | CASSLAGLNSGNTIYF
TRBD1 | many | TRBJ1-5 | TRBV6-6 | TGTGCCAGCAGTTTCGTCGACAGGGGGCACGGCAATCAGCCCCAGCATTTT | CASSFVDRGHGNQPQHF
TRBD1 | NA | TRBJ2-7 | TRBV7-6 | TGTGCCAGCAGCCGGGACAGGGGGCCCAAGGAGCAGTACTTC | CASSRDRGPKEQYF
NA | NA | TRBJ2-7 | TRBV28 | TGTGCCAGCAGTTCCGGGGCTCTCTACGAGCAGTACTTC | CASSSGALYEQYF
TRBD2 | medium-sized | TRBJ2-1 | TRBV6-2/TRBV6-3 | TGTGCCAGCAGTTACCACGGGGAGGGGAACAATGAGCAGTTCTTC | CASSYHGEGNNEQFF
NA | few | TRBJ2-2 | TRBV5-6 | TGTGCCAGCAGCTTGGAACGTACCATCGGGGAGCTGTTTTTT | CASSLERTIGELFF
TRBD1 | NA | TRBJ2-3 | TRBV7-3 | TGTGCCAGCAGGCCCGGGACAGGGACAGATACGCAGTATTTT | CASRPGTGTDTQYF
TRBD2 | many | TRBJ2-1 | TRBV12-3/TRBV12-4 | TGTGCCAGCTCAAGAGCGGGATTTGACCGCAATGAGCAGTTCTTC | CASSRAGFDRNEQFF
NA | many | TRBJ2-5 | TRBV15 | TGTGCCACCAGCAGAGATCCCGGCCAAGAGACCCAGTACTTC | CATSRDPGQETQYF
NA | NA | TRBJ1-3 | TRBV12-3/TRBV12-4 | TGTGCCAGCGCCCCTCGGTCCTCTGGAAACACCATATATTTT | CASAPRSSGNTIYF
NA | NA | TRBJ2-1 | TRBV20-1 | TGCAGTGCTAATATGGTGACGAGCTCCTACAATGAGCAGTTCTTC | CSANMVTSSYNEQFF
NA | many | TRBJ1-1 | TRBV10-3 | TGTGCCATCAGTGAGTCGTATAGGATGAACACTGAAGCTTTCTTT | CAISESYRMNTEAFF
NA | many | TRBJ2-1 | TRBV5-1 | TGCGCCAGCATTGACAGGGCGGGAGTCTCCTACAATGAGCAGTTCTTC | CASIDRAGVSYNEQFF
NA | NA | TRBJ2-7 | TRBV27 | TGTGCCAGCAGGGTCCCCCCCTACGAGAAGTACTTC | CASRVPPYEKYF
TRBD2 | NA | TRBJ2-5 | TRBV3-1 | TGTGCCAGCAGCCGAGAAGGACTAGCGGGATTGAAGACCCAGTACTTC | CASSREGLAGLKTQYF
TRBD2 | few | TRBJ2-7 | TRBV20-1 | TGCAGTGCTGGATATAGCGGGAGGCCCTCCTACGAGCAGTACTTC | CSAGYSGRPSYEQYF
NA | many | TRBJ2-7 | TRBV7-8 | TGTGCCAGCAGCTTCGCAGGGAGAGAGCAGTACTTC | CASSFAGREQYF
NA | many | TRBJ2-7 | TRBV12-3/TRBV12-4 | TGTGCCAGCAGTTTGCGGGTCCCCTACGAGCAGTACTTC | CASSLRVPYEQYF
NA | many | TRBJ2-2 | TRBV7-8 | TGTGCCAGCAGCCCCTCAGGGACTGACACCGGGGAGCTGTTTTTT | CASSPSGTDTGELFF
TRBD2 | few | TRBJ2-7 | TRBV18 | TGTGCCAGCTCTCTCAATCAGGGAGGGTACGAGCAGTACTTC | CASSLNQGGYEQYF
TRBD2 | few | TRBJ2-1 | TRBV30 | TGTGCCTGGAGCCCGGGACTAGGGGTCACAAATGAGCAGTTCTTC | CAWSPGLGVTNEQFF
NA | many | TRBJ2-1 | TRBV7-2 | TGTGCCAGCAGCAACCTGCTTGTCTCTAGAGTCGCTGAGCAGTTCTTC | CASSNLLVSRVAEQFF